The next 15 T cell receptor beta chains were all read from a single sample in a study of T cells after yellow fever vaccination. Each CDR3 protein gets one entry after TCRdb re-called the 5' RACE reads with MiXCR. The sample has approximately 120,000 distinct CDR3 sequences; under 9% are singletons. The specimen comprised CD8+ T cells sorted from PBMCs, sampled on the day of the yellow fever booster vaccination. These receptors were collected from a man between 18 and 35 years old who received the YFV17D yellow fever vaccine.

A few counts support this clonotype. This chain uses TRBV6-2 or TRBV6-3 with TRBJ2-7; no reliable D call. Trimming removed 2 bases at V and 0 bases at J, with 8 bases between. The CDR3 covers 14 residues. Germline V lookup: CDR1 MNHEY, CDR2 SVGEGT. The CDR3 nucleotides are TGTGCCAGCAGTTACCCCAGGAGCTCCTACGAGCAGTACTTC. Translating it yields CASSYPRSSYEQYF.

The chain couples TRBV3-1 to TRBJ1-6, with D possibly TRBD1 on 5 matching bases. Germline V gene lookup returns CDR1 LGHDT and CDR2 YNNKEL (reference sequence). CDR3 length: 16 amino acids. Trimming pared 3 bases from V and 14 bases from J, leaving 23 bases between. This CDR3 is CASSQGRAAGVLALHF. Written as DNA, the CDR3 is TGTGCCAGCAGCCAGGGAAGGGCCGCGGGGGTTCTAGCCCTCCACTTT.

The chain joins TRBV7-9 to TRBJ2-5; no firm D call. The V end lost 3 bases, the J end lost 5 bases, and 16 bases lay between the germline ends. Germline lookup yields CDR1 SEHNR and CDR2 FQNEAQ (reference sequence). The CDR3 runs 15 residues. CDR3 region: CASSFGVSPLETQYF. DNA of the CDR3: TGTGCCAGCAGCTTTGGGGTGTCCCCTTTGGAGACCCAGTACTTC.

This clonotype was found many times. The rearrangement joins TRBV6-2 or TRBV6-3 to TRBJ2-7, with 8 positions matching TRBD1. Germline V CDR1 and CDR2: MNHEY, SVGEGT. The CDR3 consists of 17 residues. The ends lost 2 bases at V and 4 bases at J; junction bases unmatched: 13. CDR3 bases: TGTGCCAGCAGTTACCCGGGACAGGCTTTCCTTTCTTACGAGCAGTACTTC. Residues: CASSYPGQAFLSYEQYF.

This clonotype turned up a few times. V gene TRBV7-2 combines with J gene TRBJ2-2; 8 nucleotides line up with TRBD2. V shed 5 bases and J 2 bases; nucleotides not matched to a gene: 7. The CDR3 runs to 16 residues. In germline, CDR1 is SGHTA, CDR2 FQGNSA. CDR3 bases: TGTGCCAGCAGCCCTATCAGCGGGGGAAACACCGGGGAGCTGTTTTTT. Translation gives CASSPISGGNTGELFF. Full variable domain (missing parts from reference TRBV7-2 and TRBJ2-2): GAGVSQSPSNKVTEKGKDVELRCDPISGHTALYWYRQSLGQGLEFLIYFQGNSAPDKSGLPSDRFSAERTGGSVSTLTIQRTQQEDSAVYLCASSPISGGNTGELFFGEGSRLTVL.

This clonotype was seen repeatedly, ten times or more. The chain recombines TRBV29-1 with TRBJ2-1; D possibly corresponds to TRBD1 (6 bases). CDR1 is SQVTM and CDR2 is ANQGSEA in the germline V gene. V lost 3 bases and J 5 bases, leaving 11 bases between the germline ends. The CDR3 totals 13 residues. The CDR3 nucleotides are TGCAGCGTTGATCGGACAGACGACAATGAGCAGTTCTTC. As protein: CSVDRTDDNEQFF.

This clonotype was seen ten or more times. The CDR3 DNA reads TGTGCCAGCAGCTTGCCTCATTTAGATGGCTACACCTTC. It is translated as CASSLPHLDGYTF. V gene TRBV5-5 combines with J gene TRBJ1-2, with D unclear. Looked up from germline, CDR1 is SGHKS and CDR2 is YYEKEE (reference sequence). V lost 1 base and J 6 bases, leaving 10 bases between the germline ends. This CDR3 is built from 13 residues.

This clonotype was counted ten times or more. The chain recombines TRBV4-2 with TRBJ1-2; no clear D gene. This CDR3 region has 16 residues. V was clipped by 3 bases and J by 0 bases, with 14 bases between them. CDR1 is LGHNA, CDR2 YNFKEQ, per germline. The CDR3 DNA sequence: TGTGCCAGCAGCCAGGAGGCCCCCCTACCTAACTATGGCTACACCTTC. This encodes CASSQEAPLPNYGYTF.

This clonotype was counted only a few times. V usage is TRBV29-1 and J usage is TRBJ1-1; 7 bases are a match to TRBD1. With 7 bases clipped from V and 0 bases from J, the junction kept 11 bases outside the gene matches. The CDR3 contains 15 residues. Germline CDR1 and CDR2: SQVTM and ANQGSEA. The CDR3: CSAVGVGTVNTEAFF. DNA of the CDR3: TGCAGCGCCGTAGGGGTGGGGACAGTGAACACTGAAGCTTTCTTT. The whole variable domain, remainder taken from reference TRBV29-1 and TRBJ1-1, is SAVISQKPSRDICQRGTSLTIQCQVDSQVTMMFWYRQQPGQSLTLIATANQGSEATYESGFVIDKFPISRPNLTFSTLTVSNMSPEDSSIYLCSAVGVGTVNTEAFFGQGTRLTVV.

This clonotype was picked up many times. The J gene is TRBJ2-3, the V gene TRBV27; 7 nucleotides match TRBD2. The CDR3 sequence is 15 residues long. The germline gives CDR1 MNHEY, CDR2 SMNVEV (reference sequence). V dropped 3 bases and J dropped 4; count of bases not matched to a gene: 7. The CDR3 sequence is CASSLIGGGPDTQYF. CDR3 in DNA: TGTGCCAGCAGTTTGATAGGCGGGGGACCAGATACGCAGTATTTT.

This clonotype was found a few times. The chain joins TRBV20-1 to TRBJ2-2, with a weak D call TRBD2 (6 bases). V lost 0 bases and J 1 base, leaving 15 bases between the germline ends. Looked up from germline, CDR1 is DFQATT and CDR2 is SNEGSKA (reference sequence). The CDR3 is 17 residues long. For the CDR3, the DNA is TGCAGTGCTAGAGACGGAGAGGAGGGTGGGAACACCGGGGAGCTGTTTTTT. Its protein product is CSARDGEEGGNTGELFF.

This clonotype came up a few times. This chain links TRBV6-2 or TRBV6-3 with TRBJ1-1; D may be TRBD1 (5 bases). The CDR3 length is 13 residues. Trimming removed 2 bases from V and 6 bases from J, with 10 bases in between. Germline values: CDR1 MNHEY, CDR2 SVGEGT. The CDR3 loop is CASSYGGVPEAFF. CDR3 in DNA: TGTGCCAGCAGTTACGGAGGGGTACCTGAAGCTTTCTTT.

The J gene is TRBJ2-1, the V gene TRBV12-3 or TRBV12-4; 13 positions agree with TRBD2. J gave up 9 bases and V 7 bases, and 3 bases lay outside the gene matches. The CDR3 runs to 13 residues. CDR3: CASKLAGGREQFF. CDR3 in DNA: TGTGCCAGCAAACTAGCGGGGGGGCGTGAGCAGTTCTTC.

This clonotype has a handful of counts. This sequence joins TRBV7-2 and TRBJ2-7; 13 nucleotides agree with TRBD2. There are 15 residues in the CDR3. J lost 5 bases, V lost 4 bases, and 5 bases had no gene match. CDR1 and CDR2 from the germline V gene are SGHTA and FQGNSA. The CDR3 DNA is TGTGCCAGCAGCTCCAGCGGACTAGCGGGGGACGAGCAGTACTTC. Protein product: CASSSSGLAGDEQYF.

This clonotype was detected ten times or more. The chain links TRBV20-1 to TRBJ2-7, with 12 bases identical to TRBD2. CDR1 and CDR2 (germline): DFQATT, SNEGSKA (reference sequence). The CDR3 sequence is 17 residues long. The V segment lost 1 base and the J segment 6 bases; nucleotides outside the gene matches: 13. The CDR3 is CSARGLAGALGVGEQYF. The CDR3 DNA sequence: TGCAGTGCTAGAGGACTAGCGGGGGCCTTAGGCGTTGGCGAGCAGTACTTC.